This T cell receptor (beta chain) came from a study of shared clonotypes between healthy human individuals. This clone is a singleton in its sample. Germline V gene data show CDR1 as SGDLS and CDR2 as YYNGEE. The CDR3 spans 16 residues. V lost 2 bases to trimming and J lost 0 bases; unmatched junction nucleotides: 4. Within Nashville, Tennessee resided all donors, each a Caucasian adult. In the authors' workflow: Junction-only sequences without quality scores came from ImmunoSEQ, so filtering differed. Data came from immunoSEQ multiplex PCR; TCRdb stores just in-frame clones and leaves some out. V and J calls and clone size are given by that table; D and trimming were obtained from the DNA. The sample carries millions of clones, around nine tenths recorded once.

The receptor was derived from a man aged 18 to 30 in good health. The sample consisted of naive CD4+ T cells sorted from blood. Subset noted: CD45RA+ positively selected. V gene TRBV9 combines with J gene TRBJ1-4, with 7 positions matching TRBD1. The CDR3 region is CASSVQQGSTNEKLFF. The CDR3 nucleotides read TGTGCCAGCAGCGTGCAACAGGGGTCAACTAATGAAAAACTGTTTTTT.